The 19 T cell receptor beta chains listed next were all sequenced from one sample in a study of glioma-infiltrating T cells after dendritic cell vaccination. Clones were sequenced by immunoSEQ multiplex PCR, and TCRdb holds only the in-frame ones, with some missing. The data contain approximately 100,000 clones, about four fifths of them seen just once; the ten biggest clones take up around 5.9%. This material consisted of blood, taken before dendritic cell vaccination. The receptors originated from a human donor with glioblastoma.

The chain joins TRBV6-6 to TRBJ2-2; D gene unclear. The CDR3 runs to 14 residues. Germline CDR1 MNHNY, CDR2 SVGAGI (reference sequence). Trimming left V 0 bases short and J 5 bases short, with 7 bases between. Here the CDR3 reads CASSYSAGTGELFF. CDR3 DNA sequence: TGTGCCAGCAGTTACTCGGCAGGAACCGGGGAGCTGTTTTTT.

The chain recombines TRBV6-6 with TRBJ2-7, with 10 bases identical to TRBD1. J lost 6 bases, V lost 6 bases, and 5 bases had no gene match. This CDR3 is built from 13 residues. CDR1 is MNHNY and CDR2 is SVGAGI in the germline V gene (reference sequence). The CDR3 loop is CASRWTGGLEQYF. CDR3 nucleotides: TGTGCCAGCAGATGGACAGGGGGGCTCGAGCAGTACTTC.

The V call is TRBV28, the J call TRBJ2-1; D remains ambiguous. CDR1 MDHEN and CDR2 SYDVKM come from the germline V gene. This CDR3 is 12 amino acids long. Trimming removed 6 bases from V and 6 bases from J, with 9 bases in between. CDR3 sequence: CASSSRVNEQFF. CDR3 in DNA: TGTGCCAGCAGCTCCCGGGTCAATGAGCAGTTCTTC.

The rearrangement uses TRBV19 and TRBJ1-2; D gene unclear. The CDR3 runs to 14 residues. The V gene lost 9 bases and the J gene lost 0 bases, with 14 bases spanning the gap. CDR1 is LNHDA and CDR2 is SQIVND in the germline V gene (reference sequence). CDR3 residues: CASLARASNYGYTF. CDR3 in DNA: TGTGCCAGCCTCGCGAGGGCCTCTAACTATGGCTACACCTTC.

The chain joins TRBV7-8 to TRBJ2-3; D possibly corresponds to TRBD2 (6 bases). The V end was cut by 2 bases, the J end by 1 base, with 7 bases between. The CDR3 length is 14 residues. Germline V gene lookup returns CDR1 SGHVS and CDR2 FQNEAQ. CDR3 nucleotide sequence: TGTGCCAGCAGCTTACCGGGAGGCACAGATACGCAGTATTTT. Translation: CASSLPGGTDTQYF.

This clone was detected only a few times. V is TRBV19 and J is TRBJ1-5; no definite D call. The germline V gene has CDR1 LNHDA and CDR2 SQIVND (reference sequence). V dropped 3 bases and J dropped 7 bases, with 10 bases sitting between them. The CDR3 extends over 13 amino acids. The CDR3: CASSMIVRQPQHF. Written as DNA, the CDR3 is TGTGCCAGTAGTATGATAGTGAGACAGCCCCAGCATTTT.

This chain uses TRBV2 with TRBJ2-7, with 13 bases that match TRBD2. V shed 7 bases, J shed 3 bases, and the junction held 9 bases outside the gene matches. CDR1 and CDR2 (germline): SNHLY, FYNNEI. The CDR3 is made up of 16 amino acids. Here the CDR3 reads CASTGRLAGGFYEQYF. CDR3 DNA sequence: TGTGCCAGCACCGGACGACTAGCGGGAGGCTTCTACGAGCAGTACTTC.

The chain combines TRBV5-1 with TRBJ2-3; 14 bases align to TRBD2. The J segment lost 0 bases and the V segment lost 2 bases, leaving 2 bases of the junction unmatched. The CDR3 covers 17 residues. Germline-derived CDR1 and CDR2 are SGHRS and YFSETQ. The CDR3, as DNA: TGCGCCAGCAGCTTTGGGACTAGCGGGAGTAGCACAGATACGCAGTATTTT. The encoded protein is CASSFGTSGSSTDTQYF.

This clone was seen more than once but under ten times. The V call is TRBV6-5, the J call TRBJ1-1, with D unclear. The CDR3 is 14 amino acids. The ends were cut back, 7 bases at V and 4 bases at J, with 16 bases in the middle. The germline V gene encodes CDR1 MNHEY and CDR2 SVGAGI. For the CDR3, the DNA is TGTGCCAGCAAACTAGGAGGCAGGTTCACTGAAGCTTTCTTT. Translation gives CASKLGGRFTEAFF.

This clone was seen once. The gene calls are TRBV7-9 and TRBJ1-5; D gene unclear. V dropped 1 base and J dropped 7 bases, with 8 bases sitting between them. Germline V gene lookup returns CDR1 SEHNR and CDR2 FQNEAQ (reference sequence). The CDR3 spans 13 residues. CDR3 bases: TGTGCCAGCAGCTTAGGAGGGCTACAGCCCCAGCATTTT. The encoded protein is CASSLGGLQPQHF.

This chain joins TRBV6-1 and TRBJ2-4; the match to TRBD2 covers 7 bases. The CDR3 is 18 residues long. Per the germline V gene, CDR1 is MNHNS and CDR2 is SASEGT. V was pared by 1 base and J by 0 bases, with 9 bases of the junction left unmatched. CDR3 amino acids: CASSEVTGAGLAKNIQYF. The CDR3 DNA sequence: TGTGCCAGCAGTGAAGTTACGGGAGCGGGACTAGCCAAAAACATTCAGTACTTC.

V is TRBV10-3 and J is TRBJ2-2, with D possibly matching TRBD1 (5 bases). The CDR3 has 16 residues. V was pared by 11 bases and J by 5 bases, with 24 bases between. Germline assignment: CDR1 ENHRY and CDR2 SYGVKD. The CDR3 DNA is TGTGCCTCCCAGGGCTTACGGCCGGTCCCAACCGGGGAGCTGTTTTTT. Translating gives CASQGLRPVPTGELFF.

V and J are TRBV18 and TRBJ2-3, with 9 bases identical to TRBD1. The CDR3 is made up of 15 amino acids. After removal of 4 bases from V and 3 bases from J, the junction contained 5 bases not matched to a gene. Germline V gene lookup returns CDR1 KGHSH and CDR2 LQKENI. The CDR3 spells CASSLWDRETDTQYF. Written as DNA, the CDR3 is TGTGCCAGCTCACTTTGGGACAGGGAAACAGATACGCAGTATTTT.

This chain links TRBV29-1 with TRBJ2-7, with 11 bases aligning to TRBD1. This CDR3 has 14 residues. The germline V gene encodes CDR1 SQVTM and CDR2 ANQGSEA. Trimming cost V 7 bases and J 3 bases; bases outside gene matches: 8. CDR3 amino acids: CSARTGGDNYEQYF. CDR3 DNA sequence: TGCAGCGCTCGGACAGGGGGCGACAACTACGAGCAGTACTTC.

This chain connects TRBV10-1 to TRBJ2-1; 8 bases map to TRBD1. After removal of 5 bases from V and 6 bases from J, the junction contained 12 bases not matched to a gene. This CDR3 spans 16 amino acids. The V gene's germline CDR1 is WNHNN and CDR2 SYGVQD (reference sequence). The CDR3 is CASSLKPGQESNEQFF. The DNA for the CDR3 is TGCGCCAGCAGTCTAAAACCGGGACAGGAAAGCAATGAGCAGTTCTTC.

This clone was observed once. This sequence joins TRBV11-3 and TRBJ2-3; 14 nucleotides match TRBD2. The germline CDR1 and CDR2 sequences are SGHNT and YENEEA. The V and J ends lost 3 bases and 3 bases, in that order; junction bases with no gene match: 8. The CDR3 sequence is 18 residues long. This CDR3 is CASSLGLAGATGTDTQYF. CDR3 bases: TGTGCCAGCAGCTTGGGACTAGCGGGGGCCACTGGGACAGATACGCAGTATTTT.

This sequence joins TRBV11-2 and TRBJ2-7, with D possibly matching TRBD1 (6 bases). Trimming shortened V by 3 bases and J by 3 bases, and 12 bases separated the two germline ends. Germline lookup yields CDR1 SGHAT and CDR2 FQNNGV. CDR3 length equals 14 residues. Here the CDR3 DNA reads TGTGCCAGCAGCTTCCCAGGGGTCTTCTACGAGCAGTACTTC. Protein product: CASSFPGVFYEQYF.

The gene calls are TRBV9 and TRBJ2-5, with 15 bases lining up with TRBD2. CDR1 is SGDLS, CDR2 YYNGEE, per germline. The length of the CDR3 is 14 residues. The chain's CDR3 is CAGLAGGTKETQYF. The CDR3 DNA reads TGTGCGGGACTAGCGGGGGGAACTAAAGAGACCCAGTACTTC.

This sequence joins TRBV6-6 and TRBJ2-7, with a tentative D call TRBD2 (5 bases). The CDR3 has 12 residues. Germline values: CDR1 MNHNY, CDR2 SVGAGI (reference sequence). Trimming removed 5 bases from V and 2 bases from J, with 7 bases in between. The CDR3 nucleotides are TGTGCCAGCAGTCAACTAGCCTACGAGCAGTACTTC. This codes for CASSQLAYEQYF.